The source of this T cell receptor beta chain is a study of OX40 agonist ivuxolimab in advanced cancers. Study in general: The drug used for patients, ivuxolimab, was an agonistic anti-OX40 (CD134) antibody.

Whole-study findings and limits: Within 6 weeks, CD4+ and CD8+ blood T cells expanded clonally at 0.1 to 3.0 mg/kg.

The CDR3 loop spans 15 amino acids. Trimming removed 5 bases from V and 0 bases from J; junction bases left unmatched: 3. The germline V gene encodes CDR1 SEHNR and CDR2 FQNEAQ (reference sequence). To note about this clone: Its antigen is as yet unknown.

Here immunoSEQ multiplex PCR was the method, and the copy in TCRdb shows in-frame clones only, minus some. The sample yields some 86,000 clones, roughly 85% seen once. The sequencing here drew on CD4+ or CD8+ T cells sorted from blood, taken in a trial of the OX40 agonist ivuxolimab. V and J are TRBV7-9 and TRBJ2-5; TRBD2 agrees at 10 bases. This sequence was found in an adult with an advanced solid tumor such as melanoma, head and neck, liver or kidney cancer. CDR3 nucleotide sequence: TGTGCCAGCAGCAAACTAGCGGGGAACCAAGAGACCCAGTACTTC. Translation gives CASSKLAGNQETQYF.